Listed below are T cell receptor beta chains from one sample, sequenced in a study of T cell responses to AZD1222 COVID-19 vaccine. The assay was immunoSEQ multiplex PCR, and TCRdb's table has in-frame clones only and misses some. The profile covers around 95,000 clones, with around 87% appearing a single time and less than 3% taken by the ten largest. The sequencing here drew on peripheral blood, taken on day 0 of AZD1222 vaccination. The source of these receptors is an adult in good health. Both conserved end residues are part of each CDR3. A D gene is named only where the DNA matches it firmly. A row's size may be missing; if present it is once, few, many or a size class.

D gene	clone size	V gene	J gene	CDR3 protein	CDR3 DNA
NA	NA	TRBV5-1	TRBJ1-2	CASSLGVNYGYTF	TGCGCCAGCAGCTTGGGGGTAAACTATGGCTACACCTTC
TRBD1	NA	TRBV27	TRBJ1-6	CASSSSVRTGGFLHF	TGTGCCAGCAGTTCATCGGTGCGGACAGGTGGTTTCCTCCACTTT
NA	once	TRBV6-5	TRBJ2-1	CASSRTSRGYNEQFF	TGTGCCAGCAGCCGAACTTCCCGCGGGTACAATGAGCAGTTCTTC
NA	NA	TRBV15	TRBJ2-1	CATSRLRFIEQFF	TGTGCCACCAGCAGGCTTAGATTCATAGAGCAGTTCTTC
TRBD2	few	TRBV4-1	TRBJ2-2	CASSQAGGPNGELFF	TGCGCCAGCAGCCAAGCGGGAGGGCCGAACGGGGAGCTGTTTTTT
NA	NA	TRBV5-1	TRBJ1-1	CASSNLVGADEAFF	TGCGCCAGCAGCAATTTAGTGGGGGCGGATGAAGCTTTCTTT
NA	NA	TRBV2	TRBJ1-5	CASSEFNRPQHF	TGTGCCAGCAGTGAATTTAACCGGCCCCAGCATTTT
NA	NA	TRBV7-6	TRBJ2-7	CASSLGEVAGPYEQYF	TGTGCCAGCAGCCTGGGCGAGGTGGCGGGACCCTACGAGCAGTACTTC
NA	NA	TRBV18	TRBJ1-5	CASSPPFRGGSNQPQHF	TGTGCCAGCTCACCACCGTTCCGGGGTGGATCCAATCAGCCCCAGCATTTT
TRBD1	NA	TRBV28	TRBJ2-7	CASSSRGGAGGEQYF	TGTGCCAGCAGTTCCCGTGGGGGCGCAGGGGGCGAGCAGTACTTC
NA	once	TRBV2	TRBJ1-2	CASSEGRLNYGYTF	TGTGCCAGCAGTGAGGGCAGGCTGAACTATGGCTACACCTTC
NA	NA	TRBV19	TRBJ2-6	CASKDTLGRSSGANVLTF	TGTGCCAGTAAGGATACCTTGGGGAGGAGCTCTGGGGCCAACGTCCTGACTTTC
NA	NA	TRBV5-1	TRBJ1-6	CASADTGTAMWDNSPLHF	TGCGCCAGTGCAGATACCGGGACGGCAATGTGGGATAATTCACCCCTCCACTTT
TRBD2	NA	TRBV5-6	TRBJ2-7	CASSSGLAGYLYEQYF	TGTGCCAGCAGCTCGGGACTAGCGGGGTACCTCTACGAGCAGTACTTC
TRBD1	NA	TRBV28	TRBJ1-5	CASSLTAGQGNQPQHF	TGTGCCAGCAGCCTAACGGCGGGACAGGGTAATCAGCCCCAGCATTTT
TRBD1	NA	TRBV18	TRBJ2-5	CASSPPGTAQETQYF	TGTGCCAGCTCACCACCGGGGACAGCTCAAGAGACCCAGTACTTC
NA	NA	TRBV2	TRBJ1-2	CASRGDNYGYTF	TGTGCCAGCAGGGGCGACAATTATGGCTACACCTTC
TRBD1	NA	TRBV29-1	TRBJ1-1	CSVGSRQGAPEAFF	TGCAGCGTTGGGTCTAGGCAGGGGGCCCCTGAAGCTTTCTTT
NA	NA	TRBV13	TRBJ1-6	CASSASVVIGTSAPSPLHF	TGTGCCAGCAGCGCCTCGGTTGTTATTGGGACGTCCGCCCCCTCACCCCTCCACTTT
NA	NA	TRBV5-8	TRBJ1-5	CASSLGPPGNQPQHF	TGTGCCAGCAGCTTGGGACCCCCCGGCAATCAGCCCCAGCATTTT
NA	NA	TRBV14	TRBJ2-1	CASSRRARDAYNEQFF	TGTGCCAGCAGCAGGAGGGCGAGGGATGCCTACAATGAGCAGTTCTTC
TRBD1	NA	TRBV11-2	TRBJ1-2	CASSLTGGSYGYTF	TGTGCCAGCAGCTTAACAGGGGGCTCATATGGCTACACCTTC
NA	once	TRBV6-2/TRBV6-3	TRBJ1-1	CASSHRVNTEAFF	TGTGCCAGCAGCCACAGGGTTAACACTGAAGCTTTCTTT
TRBD2	once	TRBV11-2	TRBJ2-7	CASSFSRLADEQYF	TGTGCCAGCAGCTTCAGTCGACTAGCTGACGAGCAGTACTTC
TRBD2	NA	TRBV5-8	TRBJ2-1	CASRLAGGVTYNEQFF	TGTGCCAGTCGACTAGCGGGAGGTGTTACCTACAATGAGCAGTTCTTC
NA	NA	TRBV10-3	TRBJ1-1	CAISEGERLTEAFF	TGTGCCATCAGTGAAGGGGAACGGCTCACTGAAGCTTTCTTT
NA	NA	TRBV10-3	TRBJ2-1	CAISGGHGPHNEQFF	TGTGCCATCAGTGGGGGGCACGGACCGCACAATGAGCAGTTCTTC
TRBD2	few	TRBV7-3	TRBJ2-2	CASSLLAGGPSTGELFF	TGTGCCAGCAGCTTACTAGCGGGAGGGCCGAGCACCGGGGAGCTGTTTTTT
TRBD1	NA	TRBV28	TRBJ1-6	CASSLGWTGFNSPLHF	TGTGCCAGCAGTTTAGGGTGGACAGGTTTTAATTCACCCCTCCACTTT
NA	NA	TRBV7-8	TRBJ1-5	CASSLDSNQPQHF	TGTGCCAGCAGCTTAGATAGCAATCAGCCCCAGCATTTT
NA	NA	TRBV27	TRBJ2-7	CASRSGTLSSYEQYF	TGTGCCAGCAGGTCCGGGACTTTGAGCTCCTACGAGCAGTACTTC